This T cell receptor beta chain comes out of a study of cytotoxic CD8 clonotypes in ibrutinib-treated CLL. Study-level findings and limits: Clonality at baseline surpassed age-matched healthy donors and tracked circulating CD8+ T-cell counts. Few clonotypes were public, and these shrank or held steady under treatment.

V shed 8 bases and J shed 5 bases, with 21 bases lying between them. The CDR3 runs to 15 residues. Looked up from germline, CDR1 is LNHNV and CDR2 is YYDKDF (reference sequence). For this clone: Its antigen remains unknown.

Only in-frame clones appear in the TCRdb table, and some are missing; sequencing was by immunoSEQ multiplex PCR. The sample has under 150,000 clones, 75% to 85% seen once; the top ten hold 7.6%. The sequencing used PBMCs, collected after 36 months of ibrutinib treatment. The chain has TRBV15 and TRBJ1-1; TRBD1 is a possible D gene (5 bases). This receptor was taken from a human donor with chronic lymphocytic leukemia. Written as DNA, the CDR3 is TGTGCCACCGAGGCTCACCAGGGTGCGGGAACTGAAGCTTTCTTT. Protein sequence: CATEAHQGAGTEAFF.